This record concerns one T cell receptor beta chain sequence. This clone was recorded once. This receptor's antigen is unknown. Base-call qualities are not available, and no considerably larger clone is one nucleotide away. The sample comes from a study of cytomegalovirus exposure and HLA in healthy donors listed by TCRdb under 2017. Turning to the overall study: An earlier analysis of approximately 600 of the donors reported 250 to 350 Gb of sequence data and roughly 100 million unique TCR beta sequences from some 180 million T cells. An early release that covered about 600 HLA-typed donors contained approximately 300 gigabases of sequencing data and approximately 85 million unique TCR sequences. A later analysis re-analyzed previously published TCR beta repertoires from 660 or so donors and added high-resolution HLA genotyping to study TCR occurrence patterns. In the later analysis, no new phenotypic data were used to find candidate immune exposures; instead, reliance was placed on TCR beta sequences and their occurrence across donors. A later genetic analysis used genome-wide SNP genotypes for about 60% of the roughly 700 donors, treating that subset as a discovery cohort. The study was designed to test whether signatures of past pathogen exposure could be identified by cataloging public T cell receptors. Of the 350 to 450 genotyped donors, 70% to 90% were placed in the genetic ancestry cluster associated with self-reported Caucasian donors. Class I and class II HLA loci were covered by the typing at four-digit resolution. A separate validation cohort of 100 to 150 different subjects was used in addition to the approximately 700-subject first cohort. The study used immunosequencing to profile the T cell repertoires of approximately 640 subjects and linked those repertoires to cytomegalovirus serostatus. To predict cytomegalovirus infection status, the study brought together high-throughput TCR immunosequencing, statistical association of individual TCRs with disease status, and machine learning. To decide whether each TCR beta V gene segment behaved as functional or pseudogenic, an earlier analysis of fewer than 750 of the donors relied on high-throughput TCR beta sequencing. Every repertoire in the discovery cohort had been generated on one and the same sequencing platform. Across some 400 genotyped donors of the cohort, an average of about 200,000 unique TCR beta nucleotide sequences per donor were sequenced, and 15% to 20% of those sequences were non-productive. Alongside the repertoire data, information on donor age, sex, ethnicity and CMV serostatus was compiled. Typing coverage varied by locus: roughly 629-630 donors for A, B, C, DRB1 and DQB1; roughly 510 for DQA1; over 600 for DPA1; around 490 for DPB1. Because of strong linkage in the cohort, roughly 5 DR-DQ haplotypes were treated as single units for association and clustering.

Paper-wide results and their limitations: The 87-base-pair reads could not distinguish some IMGT-functional V segments, including TRBV6-2 and TRBV6-3, so those segments were excluded. An earlier analysis of around 500 of the donors showed that most TCR beta V segments appeared in productive rearrangements either about 90% or about 30% of the time, which broadly matched IMGT annotations. According to a later analysis, most CMV-associated TCR beta chains appeared to be HLA-restricted, and the HLA associations seemed to be driven largely by CMV exposure. In a later analysis, HLA-associated TCR beta chains showed more clonal expansion and lower generation probabilities than non-associated chains that were equally common. The earlier analysis of some 540 of the donors excluded some 16 rarely observed V segments, including chromosome 9 orphons, because counts were too low. When HLA alleles, especially DR and DQ, strongly co-occurred, TCR associations were difficult to assign to individual alleles. Because some donors lacked HLA typing at each locus, the association tests relied only on the typed subset. Several of the top co-occurrence clusters appeared to be linked to parvovirus B19, influenza, CMV and Epstein-Barr virus, according to a later analysis. Immune exposure information for the cohort was limited to CMV serostatus. Specific HLA alleles were associated with 15,000 to 20,000 TCR beta sequences at a false discovery rate of 0.05 in a later analysis. In a later genetic analysis, a missense DCLRE1C variant was associated with V-gene and J-gene trimming of TCR beta chains, and the association was replicated in an independent cohort. The study listed over 150 TCR beta chains as associated with cytomegalovirus. In a later analysis, the rate of TCR association differed among HLA loci, with DRB1 alleles having the most associated TCRs and HLA-C alleles having the fewest. The classifier was reported to diagnose cytomegalovirus status with high specificity and sensitivity in both the original cohort and the validation cohort. A further reported finding was that TCR beta sequences accurately predicted the HLA-A and HLA-B alleles for most subjects in the first cohort. Correlated functional status among segregating V segments might reflect linkage disequilibrium, but an unknown experimental factor could not be ruled out. Across donors, most TCR sequences were observed very rarely, whereas some public TCRs were present in many individuals. It was suggested by the authors that the approach could potentially be generalized to other disease states and immunological phenotypes. According to a later genetic analysis, donors in an Asian-associated ancestry cluster had fewer N-insertions in productive TCRs than the roughly 660-donor mean. Presence/absence analyses assumed roughly uniform sequencing depth across donors, an assumption that may not hold. A few of the identified cytomegalovirus-associated TCR beta chains were confirmed in vitro to be specific for cytomegalovirus antigens. This cohort had only TCR beta chains sequenced, and the lack of alpha or paired-chain data limited which features could be detected. A cluster of highly shared sequence variants was judged likely to represent a technical artifact of the sequencing pipeline.

The cohort was made up of roughly 670 healthy bone marrow donors. At the time of sampling, all cohort members were nominally healthy, though unrecorded immune exposures were likely present. The donor was CMV seronegative and was included in the group of 352 seronegative cohort members. Every donor gave a peripheral blood sample, and the peripheral blood mononuclear cells from that sample were used for TCR beta sequencing. The Qiagen DNeasy Blood Extraction Kit was used to extract genomic DNA from the blood cell samples. The cysteine opens and the phenylalanine closes a CDR3 of 13 amino acids. Only the CDR3 DNA is retained, 39 bases long and in frame from the first base. V is cut by 7 bases and J by 0 bases, and the space between the germline ends is 10 bases. The CDR1 and CDR2 encoded by the germline V gene (reference sequence) are PRHDT and FYEKMQ. Library construction relied on the immunoSEQ multiplex PCR assay. For the multiplex PCR, a mixture combining 60 forward primers for TCR Vbeta segments and 13 reverse primers for TCR Jbeta segments was used. Amplification of the CDR3 region of rearranged TCR beta genes was performed with a multiplex PCR assay on genomic DNA. On the Illumina HiSeq System, the amplified TCR beta libraries were sequenced as 87-base-pair reads. The published analysis was carried out like this. In a later analysis, around 80 million unique TCR beta chains were counted across the 500 to 850 repertoires, and approximately 11 million of these chains were shared by at least two donors. Raw reads were error-corrected and collapsed into unique sequences with a nearest-neighbor algorithm that merged closely related sequences to remove PCR and sequencing errors. V, D and J gene segments were assigned by aligning CDR3 sequences to IMGT reference sequences. For a sequence to be retained, a match of at least six nucleotides to both a V gene segment and a J gene segment was required. Rearrangements were called productive when the CDR3 lacked stop codons and stayed in frame with V and J; all others were non-productive. Following IMGT convention, CDR3 was defined as the stretch from the second conserved V-encoded cysteine up to the conserved J-encoded phenylalanine. The earlier analysis of about 560 of the donors excluded any sequence lacking an unambiguous match to a single V gene segment. In an earlier analysis of several hundred of the donors, V segments were called functional above 56.7% productive rearrangements and were called segregating when the between-donor standard deviation exceeded 5%. To diagnose cytomegalovirus status from the catalog of TCR beta chain sequences, a statistical classification framework was built. V and J gene assignment, in a later analysis, came from comparing TCR nucleotide sequences with IMGT/GENE-DB human TR gene sequences. In a later analysis, CDR3 sequences and most-parsimonious VDJ recombination scenarios were assigned using the TCRdist pipeline. In a later analysis, every TCR beta chain was defined by the combination of its CDR3 amino acid sequence and its V-gene family, and reads without a unique V-gene family were dropped. In a later analysis, several hundred highly shared, low-generation-probability nucleotide sequences were removed to address suspected cross-contamination and a sequencing artifact. In a later analysis, a clonal expansion index for each public chain was calculated from normalized within-repertoire ranks of inferred template counts. In a later analysis, generation probabilities were computed using a VDJ recombination model fitted to out-of-frame rearrangements, and the results were checked against IGoR. Hypergeometric tests were used in a later analysis to score TCR-TCR, TCR-HLA and TCR-CMV co-occurrence, with a repertoire-size bias correction applied to the TCR pairs. False discovery rates were estimated in a later analysis by permuting HLA or CMV assignments 20 times. In a later analysis, co-occurring TCRs were grouped using DBSCAN, with TCRdist sequence similarity added in when clustering inside HLA-allele-positive subsets. Repertoires with fewer than 30,000 or more than 120,000 public chains were left out of co-occurrence clustering, as were five repertoires with anomalous nucleotide sharing. The table was pulled from immuneACCESS by TCRdb, which kept in-frame rearrangements only. Such tables lose some clones; where checked, under half of the loss comes from unresolved V genes, and the rest has no known cause. V and J calls and clone size are those listed in that table; D and trimming were worked out from the DNA. This sample has approximately 97,000 clones in its table, and roughly 85% of those were observed once. The top ten hold roughly 2.6% of the sample.

The receptor was isolated from a man aged 40-50 years in good health and CMV-seronegative. Specimen: PBMCs. The rearranged chain carries TRBV13 and TRBJ2-7, and possibly TRBD2, on 6 matching bases. The DNA sequence follows: TGTGCCAGCACGAGGGAGGACTCCTACGAGCAGTACTTC. This translates into CASTREDSYEQYF.